Listed below are T cell receptor beta chains from one sample, sequenced in a study of T cells in Graves' hyperthyroidism and ophthalmopathy. TCRdb reanalysed the multiplex PCR reads using MiXCR and keeps one entry per CDR3 protein. The table shows about 500,000 distinct CDR3 sequences, with 17% occurring only once. The specimen was blood. The receptors stem from a woman aged 18 to 35 with Graves' ophthalmopathy. The conserved cysteine and the conserved F or W are not part of the CDR3 here. Fields, in order: CDR3 length, V gene, D gene, CDR3 protein. D genes are given only for firm matches.

>13|TRBV6-1|-
ASRPRDTGYNEQF
>11|TRBV24-1|-
ATSRDNLDEQY
>10|TRBV5-6|-
ASSSGATEAF
>16|TRBV4-1|-
ASSHDDLASSYNSPLH
>12|TRBV6-6|-
ASSYGDSYNEQF
>11|TRBV6-2/TRBV6-3|-
ASGLGMNTEAF
>11|TRBV19|-
ASSWDLDYGYT
>10|TRBV29-1|-
SVGLLQETQY
>13|TRBV2|-
ASSVGWGRGKTQY
>16|TRBV6-6|-
ASSYSSGLTSPNEKLF
>13|TRBV7-9|-
ASSSKDILSYEQY
>15|TRBV7-6|TRBD2
ASSPATGLAGSDTQY
>15|TRBV3-1|-
ASSQVARISGANVLT
>12|TRBV29-1|-
SVEAGGFNTEAF
>13|TRBV2|-
ASSDGLSYNSPLH
>15|TRBV3-1|-
ASSQGEQGLGNQPQH
>11|TRBV20-1|TRBD2
AARREGPDTQY
>10|TRBV12-3/TRBV12-4|-
ASSPEGVTKH
>13|TRBV3-1|-
ASSQPAVDTGELF
>13|TRBV6-2/TRBV6-3|TRBD2
ASSLTSGSSYEQY
>13|TRBV28|TRBD1
ASSPSDRPYNEQF
>13|TRBV7-2|TRBD2
ASSLGSGRAYEQY
>14|TRBV18|-
ASSPSEGLWIYGYT
>13|TRBV5-4|TRBD1
ASTNRRDSQETQY